These 24 T cell receptor beta chains were all obtained from the same sample, sequenced in a study of blood T cells in healthy people across ages. The use of a sample-barcoded 5' primer and a J-beta primer mix characterized a second PCR of roughly 6 to 11 cycles. In TCRdb, the 5' RACE reads were re-called with MiXCR into one record per CDR3 protein. The sample contains around 1.5 million distinct CDR3 sequences, 42% of which appear only once. The material sequenced was blood. The receptors derive from a woman younger than 35 in good health.

The gene calls are TRBV7-3 and TRBJ1-6, with a possible D match to TRBD1 (6 bases). CDR1 and CDR2 from the germline V gene are SGHTA and FQGTGA. This CDR3 comprises 14 residues. V dropped 2 bases and J dropped 11 bases, with 13 bases sitting between them. CDR3 DNA sequence: TGTGCCAGCAGCTTATTAACGGGGGGCACACCCCTCCACTTT. Translated: CASSLLTGGTPLHF.

At least ten counts were recorded for this clonotype. This sequence joins TRBV6-2 or TRBV6-3 and TRBJ1-2; D ambiguous. The V end lost 6 bases, the J end lost 4 bases, and 9 bases lay between the germline ends. Looked up from germline, CDR1 is MNHEY and CDR2 is SVGEGT. The CDR3 totals 12 residues. The CDR3 sequence: CASSPEGYGYTF. CDR3 nucleotide sequence: TGTGCCAGCAGCCCCGAGGGCTATGGCTACACCTTC.

This chain connects TRBV7-2 to TRBJ2-5; D is perhaps TRBD2 (5 bases). The CDR3 has 13 amino acids. CDR1 is SGHTA and CDR2 is FQGNSA in the germline V gene. Trimming removed 3 bases at V and 3 bases at J, with 8 bases between. As DNA, the CDR3 is TGTGCCAGCAGCTTCTTGAGGGAAGAGACCCAGTACTTC. Translated, it gives CASSFLREETQYF.

The CDR3 region is CASLPLGGRTYYEQYF. In DNA, the CDR3 is TGTGCCAGTCTACCCCTGGGGGGGCGGACCTACTACGAGCAGTACTTC. This sequence joins TRBV12-3 or TRBV12-4 and TRBJ2-7; TRBD2 might be the D (7 bases). V was cut by 9 bases and J by 3 bases, with 24 bases left in between. The CDR3 runs to 16 residues.

This chain joins TRBV20-1 and TRBJ2-5, with D possibly matching TRBD2 (6 bases). The J call may be mistaken, given a closer DNA end match to TRBJ2-7. CDR1 and CDR2 from the germline V gene are DFQATT and SNEGSKA (reference sequence). CDR3 length equals 15 residues. DNA for the CDR3: TGCAGTGCTATCCTCGGGACTGGCGGTTTCTACGAGCAGTACTTC. Its protein product is CSAILGTGGFYEQYF.

The chain joins TRBV29-1 to TRBJ2-1; a weak D match, TRBD2 (5 bases). The J call may be faulty, since TRBJ2-7 better matches the DNA end. The CDR3 has 13 amino acids. Germline CDR1 is SQVTM and CDR2 is ANQGSEA. The CDR3 loop is CSVEESSYNEQYF. The CDR3 bases are TGCAGCGTGGAGGAGAGCTCCTACAATGAGCAGTACTTC.

This clonotype has a handful of counts. The rearrangement joins TRBV25-1 to TRBJ2-1; 14 bases map to TRBD2. V was clipped by 2 bases and J by 7 bases; unmatched bases: 4. CDR1 and CDR2 (germline): MGHDK, SYGVNS. The CDR3 spans 16 residues. The CDR3 bases are TGTGCCAGCAGTGAACTGGGGACTAGCGGGAGAAATGAGCAGTTCTTC. Protein: CASSELGTSGRNEQFF.

The V gene is TRBV20-1, the J gene TRBJ1-6; 7 bases fit TRBD1. Germline V gene sequence: CDR1 DFQATT, CDR2 SNEGSKA (reference sequence). The CDR3 length is 15 residues. The CDR3 protein is CSAGGDSLMNSPLHF. DNA of the CDR3: TGCAGCGCGGGGGGGGACAGCCTGATGAATTCACCCCTCCACTTT.

With regard to this clonotype: An end of the junction differs from the germline gene, which may be a read error. The gene calls are TRBV20-1 and TRBJ2-3, with D possibly matching TRBD2 (5 bases). The CDR3 is 14 residues long. Germline-derived CDR1 and CDR2 are DFQATT and SNEGSKA (reference sequence). This chain's CDR3 is CSARVKGGPDTRYF. As DNA, the CDR3 is TGCAGTGCTAGAGTTAAGGGCGGGCCGGATACGCGGTATTTT.

The chain employs TRBV5-1 and TRBJ2-7; 7 bases line up with TRBD1. CDR1 and CDR2 (germline): SGHRS, YFSETQ. V lost 3 bases to trimming and J lost 0 bases; unmatched junction nucleotides: 6. The CDR3 covers 15 residues. As DNA, the CDR3 is TGCGCCAGCAGCTCTACGGGACAGAGCTCCTACGAGCAGTACTTC. Translation gives CASSSTGQSSYEQYF.

This clonotype has only a few counts. The V gene is TRBV29-1, the J gene TRBJ2-3, with 11 bases that match TRBD2. The CDR3 sequence is 15 residues long. J gave up 6 bases and V 4 bases, and 9 bases lay outside the gene matches. Germline values: CDR1 SQVTM, CDR2 ANQGSEA. CDR3 DNA sequence: TGCAGCGTTGGAGGGGGTCTAGCGGGAGGTGATACGCAGTATTTT. Translating it yields CSVGGGLAGGDTQYF.

This rearrangement joins TRBV5-1 to TRBJ1-1; a weak D match, TRBD1 (5 bases). Trimming cost V 0 bases and J 6 bases, with 15 bases left between them. The length of the CDR3 is 15 residues. Germline V gene lookup returns CDR1 SGHRS and CDR2 YFSETQ. The chain's CDR3 is CASSLVQGQSAEAFF. As DNA, the CDR3 is TGCGCCAGCAGCTTGGTCCAGGGTCAGAGCGCTGAAGCTTTCTTT.

This clonotype was detected only a few times. This sequence joins TRBV20-1 and TRBJ1-5; D uncertain. CDR3 size: 15 residues. From germline, CDR1 is DFQATT and CDR2 SNEGSKA (reference sequence). Trimming removed 2 bases from V and 1 base from J, with 12 bases in between. The CDR3 region is CSARKQPESNQPQHF. In nucleotides, the CDR3 is TGCAGTGCTAGAAAACAGCCTGAGAGCAATCAGCCCCAGCATTTT.

V is TRBV30 and J is TRBJ2-7; TRBD2 matches at 8 bases. The ends lost 5 bases at V and 0 bases at J; junction bases unmatched: 6. The CDR3 sequence is 14 residues long. Germline-derived CDR1 and CDR2 are GTSNPN and SVGIG (reference sequence). The CDR3, as DNA: TGTGCCTGGGGGGGTGCGGGAGGCTCCTACGAGCAGTACTTC. It codes for CAWGGAGGSYEQYF.

This clonotype was seen a handful of times. This chain uses TRBV12-3 or TRBV12-4 with TRBJ2-7; D may be TRBD1 (6 bases). V gave up 5 bases and J gave up 4 bases, with 18 bases separating them. CDR3 size: 15 residues. This chain's CDR3 is CASSTPGAGVYEQYF. The CDR3 DNA reads TGTGCCAGCAGTACCCCAGGGGCTGGAGTGTACGAGCAGTACTTC.

This clonotype was counted only a few times. The chain is built from TRBV14 and TRBJ2-5, with D possibly TRBD2 on 5 matching bases. V was shortened by 0 bases and J by 5 bases, with 19 bases between the two germline ends. Germline loops: CDR1 SGHDN, CDR2 FVKESK. The CDR3 consists of 17 residues. The CDR3 DNA is TGTGCCAGCAGCCAAGATAAAGGGAGCTTCCGTGGGGAGACCCAGTACTTC. This translates into CASSQDKGSFRGETQYF.

This clonotype was detected only a few times. J is TRBJ2-7 and V is TRBV9; TRBD2 aligns across 8 bases. The CDR3 is 15 residues long. In germline, CDR1 is SGDLS, CDR2 YYNGEE. Trimming at V came to 3 bases and at J to 3 bases, leaving 8 bases not matched to a gene. CDR3 region: CASSASGPVSYEQYF. The CDR3 DNA is TGTGCCAGCAGCGCTAGCGGGCCAGTCAGCTACGAGCAGTACTTC.

The chain joins TRBV14 to TRBJ1-5; 10 bases fit TRBD1. With V trimmed by 7 bases and J by 7 bases, 10 bases remained unmatched. CDR3 length: 15 residues. Germline CDR1 and CDR2: SGHDN and FVKESK. Here the CDR3 reads CASNLDRGREQPQHF. The CDR3 DNA follows: TGTGCCAGCAACCTCGACAGGGGGCGAGAACAGCCCCAGCATTTT.

The chain links TRBV6-2 or TRBV6-3 to TRBJ1-5, with D possibly being TRBD1 (5 bases). The CDR3 extends over 19 amino acids. With 2 bases removed from V and 7 bases from J, the gap between germline ends came to 27 bases. The germline CDR1 and CDR2 sequences are MNHEY and SVGEGT. The CDR3 loop is CASSYRRNLGTVREQPQHF. The DNA of the CDR3 is TGTGCCAGCAGTTACCGACGAAATCTTGGGACGGTCCGGGAACAGCCCCAGCATTTT.

This clonotype was recorded a few times. V is TRBV20-1 and J is TRBJ2-5; D may be TRBD2 (6 bases). Trimming shortened V by 0 bases and J by 3 bases, and 17 bases separated the two germline ends. This CDR3 comprises 16 residues. Germline CDR1 and CDR2: DFQATT and SNEGSKA (reference sequence). CDR3 loop: CSARDLLGGGKETQYF. As DNA, the CDR3 is TGCAGTGCTAGAGATTTGCTAGGAGGAGGGAAAGAGACCCAGTACTTC.

The chain recombines TRBV20-1 with TRBJ1-5; TRBD1 matches 8 bases. The V segment lost 0 bases and the J segment 7 bases; nucleotides outside the gene matches: 8. Germline V gene sequence: CDR1 DFQATT, CDR2 SNEGSKA (reference sequence). This CDR3 comprises 15 residues. CDR3 region: CSARDTGQGGQPQHF. CDR3 DNA: TGCAGTGCTAGAGATACCGGACAGGGCGGACAGCCCCAGCATTTT.

Written as DNA, the CDR3 is TGTGCCAGCAGCATCGTCGTTGGCCAGCCCGAGCAGTACTTC. It codes for CASSIVVGQPEQYF. V usage is TRBV7-2 and J usage is TRBJ2-7; the D is unclear. Germline CDR1 SGHTA, CDR2 FQGNSA. V shed 5 bases and J shed 6 bases, with 17 bases lying between them. The CDR3 is 14 residues long.

This clonotype has just a few counts. V usage is TRBV4-2 and J usage is TRBJ2-1; 9 positions match TRBD2. Germline loops: CDR1 LGHNA, CDR2 YNFKEQ. This CDR3 has 17 residues. Trimming at V came to 5 bases and at J to 6 bases, leaving 14 bases not matched to a gene. This CDR3 is CASSSRGSGSTGNEQFF. The CDR3 DNA reads TGTGCCAGCAGCTCCCGGGGTAGCGGGAGTACTGGCAATGAGCAGTTCTTC.

There are a few counts of this clonotype. This chain links TRBV14 with TRBJ2-1, with a weak D call TRBD2 (6 bases). V was pared by 1 base and J by 4 bases, with 11 bases between. CDR1 is SGHDN, CDR2 FVKESK, per germline. The CDR3 covers 15 residues. The CDR3 is CASSQGPGRYNEQFF. The CDR3 nucleotides read TGTGCCAGCAGCCAAGGCCCAGGGAGGTACAATGAGCAGTTCTTC.